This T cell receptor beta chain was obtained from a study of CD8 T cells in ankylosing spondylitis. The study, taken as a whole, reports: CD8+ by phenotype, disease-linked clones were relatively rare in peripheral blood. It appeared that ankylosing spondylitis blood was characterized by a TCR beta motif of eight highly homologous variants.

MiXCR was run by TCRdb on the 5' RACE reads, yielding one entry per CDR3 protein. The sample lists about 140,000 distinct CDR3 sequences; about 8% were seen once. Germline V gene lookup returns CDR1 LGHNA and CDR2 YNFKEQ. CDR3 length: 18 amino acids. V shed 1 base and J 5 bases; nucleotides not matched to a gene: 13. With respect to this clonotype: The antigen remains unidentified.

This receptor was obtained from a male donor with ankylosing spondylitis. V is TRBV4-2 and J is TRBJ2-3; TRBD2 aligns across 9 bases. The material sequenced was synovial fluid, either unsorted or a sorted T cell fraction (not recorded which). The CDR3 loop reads CASSQAPSGSGRRDTQYF. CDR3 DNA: TGTGCCAGCAGCCAAGCTCCCTCGGGGAGCGGGAGGCGAGATACGCAGTATTTT.